This T cell receptor (beta chain) emerged from a study of T cells in Graves' hyperthyroidism and ophthalmopathy. In the study overall: Peripheral blood collection took place at initial diagnosis, before any treatment.

This clonotype was found a few times. Amplification yielded TCR beta CDR3 regions, with RNA transcripts as the source. Using the HTBI primer set, a first-round RT-PCR was run on the TCR CDR3. TCRdb reprocessed the multiplex PCR reads via MiXCR and lists one record per CDR3 protein. The data contain 300,000 to 400,000 distinct CDR3 sequences, around 13% of them singletons. Sequencing was done on a sample of blood. The receptor was derived from a woman aged 60 to 75 with Graves' hyperthyroidism.

CDR3 DNA sequence: TGCAGCGTTGAAAGGGAGACTAACACTGAAGCTTTCTTT. It yields the protein CSVERETNTEAFF. The chain couples TRBV29-1 to TRBJ1-1, with no clear D. The germline CDR1 and CDR2 sequences are SQVTM and ANQGSEA. This CDR3 contains 13 residues. Trimming took 2 bases from V and 2 from J, leaving 9 bases between them.